This T cell receptor beta chain was obtained from a study of cytomegalovirus exposure and HLA in healthy donors. A multiplex PCR was run with 60 Vbeta primers and 13 Jbeta primers. Clones were read by immunoSEQ multiplex PCR, and TCRdb kept only the in-frame ones, dropping some. The sample lists around 130,000 clones, roughly 85% occurring once. Details on this clone: Its antigen is unknown.

Study conclusions and caveats: Other equally common chains were less clonally expanded than HLA-associated TCR beta chains, a later analysis showed. Versus the approximately 700-donor mean, an Asian-associated ancestry cluster reportedly showed fewer N-insertions in a later analysis.

Trimming pared 4 bases from V and 2 bases from J, leaving 14 bases between. The CDR3 is 15 amino acids. Germline V lookup: CDR1 SNHLY, CDR2 FYNNEI. Specimen: PBMCs. The chain links TRBV2 to TRBJ2-5; D might be TRBD2 (5 bases). The receptor's source is a woman in her thirties in good health and CMV-seropositive. CDR3 nucleotides: TGTGCCAGCAGTGCGTTTTCCGGGATTCAAGAGACCCAGTACTTC. Protein sequence: CASSAFSGIQETQYF.